This entry is about one T cell receptor beta chain. Its recognized antigen is unknown. No quality values exist for individual bases; no much larger clone is one base distant. Using the deep immunoSEQ assay, TCR CDR3 regions were amplified from genomic DNA by multiplex PCR. Genomic DNA extracted from each cell subset was distributed evenly over all wells of several immunoSEQ 96-well plates, and each plate served as one replicate. Each replicate PCR for sorted subsets received about 180 ng genomic DNA, equal to some 32,000 T cell genomes. The purified libraries were quantified using a Qubit 3.0 fluorometer, sized with a Bioanalyzer 2100, and then quantified again using the KAPA Library Quantification kit. A separate single-read 150-cycle Illumina NextSeq 550 flow cell was used to sequence each immunoSEQ 96-well plate. The study's own analysis went as follows. Because the immunoSEQ output included only junctional sequences and no quality scores, the filtering could not be the same as the filtering used for full-length reads. To assign V/J genes and CDR3, sequences were annotated using PyIR, a Python wrapper for IgBLAST v1.9, with IMGT germline references. Reads were removed for weak V/J assignments (E-value above 1e-6), missing CDR3, stop codons, out-of-frame junctions, or ambiguous translated residues. V3J clonotypes were defined as sequences sharing an identical inferred V gene, J gene, and CDR3 amino acid sequence. Percentage overlap between repertoires was computed as shared unique clonotypes divided by the size of the smaller repertoire. RTK rarefaction, the Chao1 estimator, and Recon v2.1 estimates of unobserved clonotypes were used to assess repertoire richness. Generation probabilities were computed with OLGA for all TCRbeta clonotypes obtained by the gDNA method from a handful of donors. The source is immuneACCESS, and TCRdb retained only in-frame sequences with V and J called. Part of the clones is not carried over; for the studies checked, unresolved V genes explain less than half of this, and the remainder is unexplained. Clone size and V and J calls were adopted from that table, with D and trimming inferred from the DNA. The sample profile shows more than 600,000 clones; under 95% of them were found once. Roughly 24% of the sample rests with the top ten.

CD8 naive samples were CD45RO-negative cells positively selected for CCR7, giving a CD45RA+CCR7+ population that excluded TemRA cells. The donors were healthy, HIV-negative adults with no recently reported acute infections or vaccinations. All donors were Caucasian adults living in Nashville, Tennessee, USA. After blood collection by leukapheresis, PBMCs were isolated using Ficoll-Histopaque density gradient centrifugation and then cryopreserved in the vapor phase of liquid nitrogen. Purity and quantity of every magnetically sorted T cell population were checked by analytical flow cytometry. Genomic DNA was isolated from each sorted fraction and quantified by UV absorbance on a Nanodrop 2000c. From its cysteine to its phenylalanine, the CDR3 spans 15 amino acids. The read is trimmed to its CDR3 DNA, 45 bases read in frame from base 1. Clipping removes 2 bases from V and 2 bases from J, with 2 as the unmatched junction base count. From a lookup of the germline V gene, CDR1 and CDR2 are SGHRS and YFSETQ.

This record comes from a study of shared clonotypes between healthy human individuals (dated by TCRdb to the early 2020s). Context from the whole study: A couple of women and a few men aged 18 to 49 years were included in the cohort. For each donor, three plates each were used for CD4 naive and CD4 memory, two plates were used for CD8 naive, and one plate was used for CD8 memory. Blood TCR repertoires of roughly five healthy adults were deeply sequenced to estimate repertoire size and the extent of clonotype sharing between individuals. To increase sequencing depth and limit assay-specific biases, different laboratories used diverse techniques to prepare libraries and sequence TCR repertoires. Each donor's leukapheresis produced roughly between roughly 0.9 and 9 billion PBMCs.

The paper as a whole reports these results and caveats: Because the study included only a small number of donors, the genetic and exposure-history diversity represented was limited. Across a few donors, roughly 5.4% of naive CD4, more than 3% of naive CD8, about 2% of memory CD4, and approximately 0.4% of memory CD8 clonotypes were shared. Sampling was limited to blood, and TCR repertoires in tissue likely differ from TCR repertoires in blood. Even with the large sequencing depth, rarefaction of the sorted-subset datasets indicated that sequencing was incomplete. Pairwise subsampling led to the expectation that sequencing depth would affect the degree of clonotype sharing among donors. Clonotypes shared by all four sorted-subset donors showed higher generation probabilities than non-shared clonotypes. Naive subsets generally had larger estimated clonotype richness than memory subsets.

The sequenced sample consisted of naive CD8+ T cells sorted from blood. The sample's cell subset or site, from its label and the paper: CD45RA+CCR7+. The receptor was derived from a man aged 25 to 40 in good health. The chain is encoded by TRBV5-1 joined to TRBJ2-3; 10 of the junction bases match TRBD1. DNA sequence: TGCGCCAGCAGCTTTGGACAGGGGGACACAGATACGCAGTATTTT. This yields the protein CASSFGQGDTDTQYF.